The T cell receptor beta chain described here comes from a study of blood T cell repertoires in COVID-19. Authors' analysis steps: Amplified reference gene primers provided the basis for estimating nucleated cell counts. Measured with immunoSEQ multiplex PCR; TCRdb has only the in-frame clones, and not every one. The V and J calls and clone size come from that table; D and trimming were worked out from the DNA. Of about 160,000 clones listed, 88% are singletons. Symptom resolution, clearance, or two negative PCRs marked the recovered donors of Cohort 3. This CDR3 spans 14 amino acids. Germline values: CDR1 SGHAT, CDR2 FQNNGV. Losses at the gene ends were 5 bases for V and 5 bases for J; bases not matched to a gene: 7.

Sequencing was carried out using PBMCs or T cells enriched from blood (not recorded which). The receptor comes from a woman in her 50s who had recovered from COVID-19. The V call is TRBV11-2, the J call TRBJ1-2; 8 bases map to TRBD1. The CDR3: CASSRQGIGYGYTF. For the CDR3, the DNA is TGTGCCAGCAGCCGACAGGGGATTGGGTATGGCTACACCTTC.